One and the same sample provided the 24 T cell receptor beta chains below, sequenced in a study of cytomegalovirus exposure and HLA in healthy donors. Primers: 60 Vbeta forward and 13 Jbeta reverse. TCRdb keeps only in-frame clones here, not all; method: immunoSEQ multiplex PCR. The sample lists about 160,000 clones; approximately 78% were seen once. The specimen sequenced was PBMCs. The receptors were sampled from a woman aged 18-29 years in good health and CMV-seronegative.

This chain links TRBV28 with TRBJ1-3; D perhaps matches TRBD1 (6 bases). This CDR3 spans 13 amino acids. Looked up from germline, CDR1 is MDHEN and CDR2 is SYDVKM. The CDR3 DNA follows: TGTGCGGCGGGGGCCTACTCTGGAAACACCATATATTTT. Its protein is CAAGAYSGNTIYF.

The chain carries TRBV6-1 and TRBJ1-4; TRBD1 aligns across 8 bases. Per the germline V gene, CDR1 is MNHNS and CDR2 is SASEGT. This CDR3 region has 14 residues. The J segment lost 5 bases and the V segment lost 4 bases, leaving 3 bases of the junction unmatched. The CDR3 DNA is TGTGCCAGCAGTGCCAGGGGGCTCAATGAAAAACTGTTTTTT. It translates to CASSARGLNEKLFF.

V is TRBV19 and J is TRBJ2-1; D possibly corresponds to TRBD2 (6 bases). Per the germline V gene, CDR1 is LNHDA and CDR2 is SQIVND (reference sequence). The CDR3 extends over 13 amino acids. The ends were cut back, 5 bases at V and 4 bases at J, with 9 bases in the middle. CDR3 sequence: CASSVGLYNEQFF. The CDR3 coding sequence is TGTGCCAGTAGTGTGGGACTTTACAATGAGCAGTTCTTC.

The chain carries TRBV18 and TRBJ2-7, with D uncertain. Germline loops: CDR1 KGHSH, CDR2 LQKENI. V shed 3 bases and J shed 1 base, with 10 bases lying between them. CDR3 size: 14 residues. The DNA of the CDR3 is TGTGCCAGCTCACCGGAGTCTGGGTCCTACGAGCAGTACTTC. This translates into CASSPESGSYEQYF.

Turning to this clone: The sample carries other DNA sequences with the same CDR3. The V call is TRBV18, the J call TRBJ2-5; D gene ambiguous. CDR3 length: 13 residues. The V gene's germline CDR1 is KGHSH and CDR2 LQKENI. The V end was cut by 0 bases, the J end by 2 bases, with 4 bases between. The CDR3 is CASSPPSQETQYF. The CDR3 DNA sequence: TGTGCCAGCTCACCACCCTCGCAAGAGACCCAGTACTTC.

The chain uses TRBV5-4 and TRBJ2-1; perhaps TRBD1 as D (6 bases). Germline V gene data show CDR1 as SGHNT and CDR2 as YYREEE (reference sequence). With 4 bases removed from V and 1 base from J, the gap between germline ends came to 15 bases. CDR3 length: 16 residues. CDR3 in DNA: TGTGCCAGCAGCCCGGACAGCATGAATTCCTACAATGAGCAGTTCTTC. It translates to CASSPDSMNSYNEQFF.

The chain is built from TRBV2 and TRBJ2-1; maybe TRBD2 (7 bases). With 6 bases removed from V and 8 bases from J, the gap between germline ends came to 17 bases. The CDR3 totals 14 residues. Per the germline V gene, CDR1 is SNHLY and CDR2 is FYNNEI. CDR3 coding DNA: TGTGCCAGCAGAGGGGGGGGCCCCGTCGATGAGCAGTTCTTC. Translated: CASRGGGPVDEQFF.

The CDR3 nucleotides are TGTGCCAGCAGCCGTTGGACACGAAAGTACCAAGAGACCCAGTACTTC. The encoded protein is CASSRWTRKYQETQYF. The gene calls are TRBV6-9 and TRBJ2-5; possibly TRBD1 for D (5 bases). Germline-derived CDR1 and CDR2 are MNHGY and SVAAGI. Trimming pared 6 bases from V and 0 bases from J, leaving 17 bases between. The CDR3 consists of 16 residues.

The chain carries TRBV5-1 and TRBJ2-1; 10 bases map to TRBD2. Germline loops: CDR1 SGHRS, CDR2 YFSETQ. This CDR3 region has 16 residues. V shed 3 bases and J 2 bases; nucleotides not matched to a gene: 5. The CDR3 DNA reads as TGCGCCAGCAGCTCGGGACTAGCGCCCCCCTACAATGAGCAGTTCTTC. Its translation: CASSSGLAPPYNEQFF.

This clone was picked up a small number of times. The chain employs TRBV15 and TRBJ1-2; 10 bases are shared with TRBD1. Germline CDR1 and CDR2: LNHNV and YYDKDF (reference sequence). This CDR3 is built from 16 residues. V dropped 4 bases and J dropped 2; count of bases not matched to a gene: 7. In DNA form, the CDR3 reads TGTGCCACCAGCAACGGACAGGGGGTTGGAAACTATGGCTACACCTTC. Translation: CATSNGQGVGNYGYTF.

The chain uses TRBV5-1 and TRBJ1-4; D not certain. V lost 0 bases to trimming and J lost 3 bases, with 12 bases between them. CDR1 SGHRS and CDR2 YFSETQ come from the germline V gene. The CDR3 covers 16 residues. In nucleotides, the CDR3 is TGCGCCAGCAGCTTGGTACAGACAACTTCTAATGAAAAACTGTTTTTT. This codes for CASSLVQTTSNEKLFF.

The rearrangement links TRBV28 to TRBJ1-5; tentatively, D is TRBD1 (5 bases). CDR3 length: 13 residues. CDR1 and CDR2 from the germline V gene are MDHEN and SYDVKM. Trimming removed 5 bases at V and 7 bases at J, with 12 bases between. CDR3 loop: CASSHYGGQPQHF. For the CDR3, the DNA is TGTGCCAGCAGTCACTACGGGGGGCAGCCCCAGCATTTT.

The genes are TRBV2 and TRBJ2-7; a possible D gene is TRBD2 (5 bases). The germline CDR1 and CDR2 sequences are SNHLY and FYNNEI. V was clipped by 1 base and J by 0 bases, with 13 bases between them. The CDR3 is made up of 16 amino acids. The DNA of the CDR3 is TGTGCCAGCAGTGAAGGCGGGCTTGCTAGCTCCTACGAGCAGTACTTC. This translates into CASSEGGLASSYEQYF.

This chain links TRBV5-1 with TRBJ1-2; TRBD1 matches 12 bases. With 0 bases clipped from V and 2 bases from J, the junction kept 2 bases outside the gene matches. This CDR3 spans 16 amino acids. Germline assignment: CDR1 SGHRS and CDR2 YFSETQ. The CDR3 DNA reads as TGCGCCAGCAGCTTGGGGGGGACAGGGGGCAACTATGGCTACACCTTC. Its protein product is CASSLGGTGGNYGYTF.

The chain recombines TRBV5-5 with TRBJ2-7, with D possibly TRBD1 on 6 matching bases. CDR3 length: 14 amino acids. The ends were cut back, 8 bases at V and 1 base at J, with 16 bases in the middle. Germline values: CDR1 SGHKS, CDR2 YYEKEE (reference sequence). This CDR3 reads CARKDSLISYEQYF. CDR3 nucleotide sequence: TGTGCCAGAAAGGACAGCCTAATTTCCTACGAGCAGTACTTC.

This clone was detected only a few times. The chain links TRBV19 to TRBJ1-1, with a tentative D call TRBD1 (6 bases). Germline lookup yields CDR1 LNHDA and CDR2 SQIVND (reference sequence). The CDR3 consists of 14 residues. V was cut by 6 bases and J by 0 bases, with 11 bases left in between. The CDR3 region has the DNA TGTGCCAGTAGAATGGACAGCATGAACACTGAAGCTTTCTTT. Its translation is CASRMDSMNTEAFF.

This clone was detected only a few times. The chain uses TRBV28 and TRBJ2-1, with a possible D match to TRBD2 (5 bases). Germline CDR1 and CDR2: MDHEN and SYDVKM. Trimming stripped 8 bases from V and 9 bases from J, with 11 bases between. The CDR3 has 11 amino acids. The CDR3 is CASASAVEQFF. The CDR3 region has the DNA TGTGCCAGCGCTTCAGCGGTTGAGCAGTTCTTC.

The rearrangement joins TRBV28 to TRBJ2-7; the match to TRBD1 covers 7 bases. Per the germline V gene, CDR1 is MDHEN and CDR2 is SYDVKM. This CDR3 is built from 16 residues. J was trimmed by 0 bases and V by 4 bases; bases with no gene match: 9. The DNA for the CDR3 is TGTGCCAGCAGTTCGAACCGGGACAGAAGCTCCTACGAGCAGTACTTC. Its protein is CASSSNRDRSSYEQYF.

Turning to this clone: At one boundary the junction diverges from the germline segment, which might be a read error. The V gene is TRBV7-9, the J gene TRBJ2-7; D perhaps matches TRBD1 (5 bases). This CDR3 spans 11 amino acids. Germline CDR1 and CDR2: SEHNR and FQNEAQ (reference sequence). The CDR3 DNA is TGTTCCAGCAGCCATGACAGCGAGCAGTACTTC. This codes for CSSSHDSEQYF.

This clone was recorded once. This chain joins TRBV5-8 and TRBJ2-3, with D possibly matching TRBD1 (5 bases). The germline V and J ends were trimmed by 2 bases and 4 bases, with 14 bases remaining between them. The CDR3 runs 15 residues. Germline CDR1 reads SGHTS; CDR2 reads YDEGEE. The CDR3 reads CASSFFQGHADTQYF. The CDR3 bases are TGTGCCAGCAGCTTTTTCCAGGGTCATGCAGATACGCAGTATTTT.

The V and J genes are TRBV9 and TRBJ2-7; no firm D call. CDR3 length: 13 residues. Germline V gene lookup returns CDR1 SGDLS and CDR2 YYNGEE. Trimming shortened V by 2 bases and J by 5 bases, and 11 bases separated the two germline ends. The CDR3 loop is CASSVEPVNEQYF. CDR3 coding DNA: TGTGCCAGCAGCGTCGAACCGGTTAACGAGCAGTACTTC.

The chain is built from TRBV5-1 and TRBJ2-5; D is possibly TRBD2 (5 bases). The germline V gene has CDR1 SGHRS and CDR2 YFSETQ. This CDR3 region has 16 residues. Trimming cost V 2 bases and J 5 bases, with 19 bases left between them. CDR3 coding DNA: TGCGCCAGCAGCTTCGTCCGGTCGTGGACGGGGGAGACCCAGTACTTC. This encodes CASSFVRSWTGETQYF.

The CDR3 bases are TGCGCCAGCAGGGTACAGGGTAATGAAAAACTGTTTTTT. Protein product: CASRVQGNEKLFF. J is TRBJ1-4 and V is TRBV5-1; TRBD1 is a possible D gene (6 bases). Trimming pared 5 bases from V and 4 bases from J, leaving 9 bases between. In germline, CDR1 is SGHRS, CDR2 YFSETQ. The CDR3 is made up of 13 amino acids.

CDR3 residues: CASSYSNEQFF. The DNA of the CDR3 is TGTGCCAGCAGCTACAGCAATGAGCAGTTCTTC. The rearrangement uses TRBV7-8 and TRBJ2-1; D is uncertain. Germline V gives CDR1 SGHVS, CDR2 FQNEAQ. This CDR3 region has 11 residues. The ends were cut back, 4 bases at V and 6 bases at J, with 4 bases in the middle.